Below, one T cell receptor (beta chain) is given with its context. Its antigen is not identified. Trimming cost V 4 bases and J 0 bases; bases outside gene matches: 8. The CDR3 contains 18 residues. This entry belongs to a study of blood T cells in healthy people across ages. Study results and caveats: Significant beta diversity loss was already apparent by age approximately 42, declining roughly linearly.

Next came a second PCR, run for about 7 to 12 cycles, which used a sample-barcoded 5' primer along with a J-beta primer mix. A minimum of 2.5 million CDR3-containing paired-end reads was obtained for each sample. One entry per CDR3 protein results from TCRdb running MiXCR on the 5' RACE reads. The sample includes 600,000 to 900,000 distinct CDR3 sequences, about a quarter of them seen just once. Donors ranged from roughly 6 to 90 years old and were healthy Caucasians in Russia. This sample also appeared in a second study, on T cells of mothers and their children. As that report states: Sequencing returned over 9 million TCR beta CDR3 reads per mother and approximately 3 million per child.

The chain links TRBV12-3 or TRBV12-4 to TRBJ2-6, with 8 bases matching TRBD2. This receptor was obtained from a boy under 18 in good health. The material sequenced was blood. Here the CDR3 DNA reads TGTGCCAGCAGTTCAGACGGGCGGGGGGACTCTGGGGCCAACGTCCTGACTTTC. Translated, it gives CASSSDGRGDSGANVLTF.